A selection of T cell receptor beta chains follows, all from one sample in a study of OX40 agonist ivuxolimab in advanced cancers. The data were produced by immunoSEQ multiplex PCR, yet TCRdb's version contains in-frame clones alone and is incomplete. The profile shows about 70,000 clones, 90% to 95% of them singletons. Sequencing used CD4+ or CD8+ T cells sorted from blood, obtained in a trial of the OX40 agonist ivuxolimab. The receptors were sampled from an adult with an advanced solid tumor such as melanoma, head and neck, liver or kidney cancer. The conserved cysteine and the conserved F or W are not part of the CDR3 here.

J gene,V gene,CDR3 protein
TRBJ2-7,TRBV19,ASSIPGMGSYEQY
TRBJ2-7,TRBV2,ASRASYNSYEQY
TRBJ2-7,TRBV15,ATSRDRGTYEQY
TRBJ2-6,TRBV27,ASSPGTSGANVLT
TRBJ2-7,TRBV4-2,ASSQDRRGGPSEQY
TRBJ1-1,TRBV7-9,ASSLVGTGLRGTEAF
TRBJ2-4,TRBV6-1,ASSEVPREGKNIQY
TRBJ2-1,TRBV2,ASIVRGYNEQF
TRBJ2-3,TRBV19,ASSKDALTQY
TRBJ2-1,TRBV5-4,ASSSLGEFFNEQF
TRBJ2-1,TRBV7-2,ASSLALRGGYVQYNEQF
TRBJ2-7,TRBV7-2,ASSLEAGGNYEQY
TRBJ1-2,TRBV5-4,AWDRVVPHGYT
TRBJ2-3,TRBV6-5,ASSKGLDADTQY
TRBJ2-2,TRBV27,ASSPTGGPAGELF
TRBJ2-7,TRBV6-5,ASNQYEQY
TRBJ1-1,TRBV5-1,ASSFGVEAF
TRBJ1-1,TRBV15,ATSSGFFTGRGAEAF